This passage covers 30 T cell receptor beta chains from one sample sequenced in a study of identical twins. TCRdb reanalysed the 5' RACE reads using MiXCR and keeps one entry per CDR3 protein. The table has approximately 550,000 distinct CDR3 sequences, approximately 20% seen once. The same data also contributed to another study, on yellow fever vaccine responses in identical twins.

The sample was CD4+ T cells sorted from blood. These receptors all stem from a woman aged 18 to 35 in good health.

This clonotype appeared a few times. This chain links TRBV12-3 or TRBV12-4 with TRBJ2-1; TRBD2 aligns across 11 bases. The V segment lost 3 bases and the J segment 12 bases; nucleotides outside the gene matches: 10. The CDR3 sequence is 15 residues long. CDR3 region: CASSLSLAGGKGQFF. The CDR3 DNA is TGTGCCAGCAGTTTGAGTCTAGCGGGAGGAAAAGGGCAGTTCTTC.

This clonotype was observed at least ten times. The V gene is TRBV12-3 or TRBV12-4, the J gene TRBJ2-3; D remains ambiguous. The CDR3 extends over 15 amino acids. Trimming cost V 5 bases and J 1 base, with 13 bases left between them. The chain's CDR3 is CASSPGVFGTDTQYF. As DNA, the CDR3 is TGTGCCAGCAGTCCTGGGGTTTTCGGCACAGATACGCAGTATTTT.

A few counts support this clonotype. The rearrangement uses TRBV18 and TRBJ2-6; D is possibly TRBD2 (5 bases). Germline CDR1 reads KGHSH; CDR2 reads LQKENI. The CDR3 covers 17 residues. The V end lost 2 bases, the J end lost 0 bases, and 11 bases lay between the germline ends. The CDR3 sequence is CASSPAAESSGANVLTF. CDR3 sequence (DNA): TGTGCCAGCTCACCAGCAGCGGAGAGCTCTGGGGCCAACGTCCTGACTTTC.

V and J are TRBV11-1 and TRBJ2-1, with a tentative D call TRBD2 (6 bases). Germline V CDR1 and CDR2: SGHAT, FQDESV (reference sequence). The CDR3 is 20 residues long. The ends were cut back, 3 bases at V and 4 bases at J, with 28 bases in the middle. This CDR3 reads CASSFPKSGHTTSRYNEQFF. The CDR3 DNA is TGTGCCAGCAGCTTCCCCAAGTCCGGACATACTACTAGCCGATACAATGAGCAGTTCTTC.

CDR3 bases: TGCAGTGCTCAAGGACTAGCGGGGGGGAGGTCCTACGAGCAGTACGTC. It translates to CSAQGLAGGRSYEQYV. This chain joins TRBV20-1 and TRBJ2-7; 15 positions match TRBD2. Germline CDR1 DFQATT, CDR2 SNEGSKA (reference sequence). The V segment lost 5 bases and the J segment 1 base; nucleotides outside the gene matches: 6. The CDR3 consists of 16 residues.

The chain joins TRBV27 to TRBJ2-6; perhaps TRBD1 as D (6 bases). V was pared by 6 bases and J by 0 bases, with 12 bases between. Germline loops: CDR1 MNHEY, CDR2 SMNVEV (reference sequence). The CDR3 runs 16 residues. The CDR3 spells CASSLTGLSGANVLTF. The DNA of the CDR3 is TGTGCCAGCAGCCTGACAGGTCTCTCTGGGGCCAACGTCCTGACTTTC.

The rearrangement joins TRBV10-3 to TRBJ2-7; no clear D gene. CDR3 length: 12 residues. Trimming shortened V by 2 bases and J by 6 bases, and 8 bases separated the two germline ends. From germline, CDR1 is ENHRY and CDR2 SYGVKD. The CDR3 DNA is TGTGCCATCAGTGAGCGAAATTCCGAGCAGTACTTC. This translates into CAISERNSEQYF.

V and J are TRBV20-1 and TRBJ2-7, with 7 bases that match TRBD2. The junction had 13 bases not matched to a gene; V was cut back by 6 bases and J by 5 bases. Germline V gives CDR1 DFQATT, CDR2 SNEGSKA (reference sequence). This CDR3 has 14 amino acids. The CDR3 DNA reads as TGCAGTGCCGGGTCTAGCGGTGGTTTAGACGAGCAGTACTTC. This encodes CSAGSSGGLDEQYF.

The rearrangement uses TRBV21-1 and TRBJ2-3; the D call in the table, TRBD1, was not verified against the DNA. TRBV21-1 is given as a pseudogene. This CDR3 comprises 15 residues. CDR3 DNA sequence: TGTGCCAGCAGCAAAGCGTGGCATGCGCCCGATACGCAGTATTTT. Amino acid sequence: CASSKAWHAPDTQYF.

Notes on this clonotype: Its ends do not fully match the called genes, so a read error is possible. The gene calls are TRBV5-1 and TRBJ2-7; 10 nucleotides agree with TRBD2. Per germline, CDR1 SGHRS and CDR2 YFSETQ. The CDR3 length is 15 residues. The CDR3 DNA is TGCGCCAGCAGCTTGGATGTAGCGGGAGGAGGTGAGCAGCACTTC. Its translation is CASSLDVAGGGEQHF.

The chain carries TRBV7-9 and TRBJ2-2; D might be TRBD2 (5 bases). Germline V lookup: CDR1 SEHNR, CDR2 FQNEAQ (reference sequence). Trimming removed 3 bases from V and 7 bases from J, with 18 bases in between. The CDR3 sequence is 16 residues long. This CDR3 reads CASSFPRLQPDGELFF. The CDR3 region has the DNA TGTGCCAGCAGCTTCCCTCGACTACAACCCGACGGGGAGCTGTTTTTT.

This clonotype was observed a handful of times. The chain recombines TRBV25-1 with TRBJ2-6; D may be TRBD2 (5 bases). CDR1 and CDR2 (germline): MGHDK, SYGVNS. Trimming cost V 5 bases and J 2 bases, with 10 bases left between them. The CDR3 has 15 amino acids. Written as DNA, the CDR3 is TGTGCCAGCAGTCCCCCCGGGGCTGGGGCCAACGTCCTGACTTTC. Protein: CASSPPGAGANVLTF.

This clonotype was detected only a few times. The V call is TRBV6-5, the J call TRBJ1-3; D gene ambiguous. V dropped 5 bases and J dropped 4 bases, with 12 bases sitting between them. CDR3 length: 14 amino acids. The germline CDR1 and CDR2 sequences are MNHEY and SVGAGI. CDR3: CASSHNRLGNTIYF. DNA for the CDR3: TGTGCCAGCAGTCACAACCGTCTGGGAAACACCATATATTTT.

This clonotype came up a few times. The chain combines TRBV3-1 with TRBJ1-2; D is uncertain. Germline assignment: CDR1 LGHDT and CDR2 YNNKEL (reference sequence). The V end was cut by 0 bases, the J end by 2 bases, with 16 bases between. The CDR3 runs to 17 residues. The CDR3 DNA follows: TGTGCCAGCAGCCAAGAGGGTCGGAGAGGGAGAAACTATGGCTACACCTTC. Protein product: CASSQEGRRGRNYGYTF.

Ten or more counts support this clonotype. V usage is TRBV3-1 and J usage is TRBJ2-1; D is possibly TRBD1 (7 bases). V was shortened by 1 base and J by 3 bases, with 13 bases between the two germline ends. Per germline, CDR1 LGHDT and CDR2 YNNKEL (reference sequence). CDR3 length: 16 residues. The CDR3 nucleotides read TGTGCCAGCAGCCAAGGGTCGCAGGGGGGCTACAATGAGCAGTTCTTC. Protein sequence: CASSQGSQGGYNEQFF.

J is TRBJ2-1 and V is TRBV4-2; the match to TRBD2 covers 11 bases. The CDR3 length is 15 residues. Germline lookup yields CDR1 LGHNA and CDR2 YNFKEQ. V gave up 0 bases and J gave up 9 bases; unmatched junction bases: 4. DNA for the CDR3: TGTGCCAGCAGCCAAGATCGGCTAGCGGGAGGTGAGCAGTTCTTC. As protein: CASSQDRLAGGEQFF.

The CDR3 DNA reads as TGTGCCACCAGCAGAGATGGCGGGCCCAACACAGATACGCAGTATTTT. Translation gives CATSRDGGPNTDTQYF. The rearrangement uses TRBV15 and TRBJ2-3, with a tentative D call TRBD2 (5 bases). V was shortened by 0 bases and J by 2 bases, with 12 bases between the two germline ends. Germline V gene lookup returns CDR1 LNHNV and CDR2 YYDKDF (reference sequence). The CDR3 runs 16 residues.

V usage is TRBV25-1 and J usage is TRBJ1-5; D unresolved. The CDR3 runs to 14 residues. The ends were cut back, 3 bases at V and 0 bases at J, with 6 bases in the middle. Germline values: CDR1 MGHDK, CDR2 SYGVNS. This CDR3 reads CASSDRYSNQPQHF. CDR3 coding DNA: TGTGCCAGCAGTGACAGATATAGCAATCAGCCCCAGCATTTT. Full variable domain (rest looked up from reference TRBV25-1 and TRBJ1-5): EADIYQTPRYLVIGTGKKITLECSQTMGHDKMYWYQQDPGMELHLIHYSYGVNSTEKGDLSSESTVSRIRTEHFPLTLESARPSHTSQYLCASSDRYSNQPQHFGDGTRLSIL.

The chain carries TRBV12-3 or TRBV12-4 and TRBJ1-1, with a weak D call TRBD1 (6 bases). This CDR3 region has 15 residues. V lost 7 bases and J 5 bases, leaving 20 bases between the germline ends. The CDR3 DNA sequence: TGTGCCAGCAAGCCTACAGGGATCCCGGGTACTGAAGCTTTCTTT. Translation gives CASKPTGIPGTEAFF.

This clonotype has just a few counts. The chain has TRBV3-1 and TRBJ2-5; the match to TRBD2 covers 12 bases. Germline values: CDR1 LGHDT, CDR2 YNNKEL (reference sequence). J lost 5 bases, V lost 0 bases, and 7 bases had no gene match. This CDR3 has 17 amino acids. CDR3 in amino acids: CASSQDLTSGRSETQYF. Written as DNA, the CDR3 is TGTGCCAGCAGCCAAGATCTGACTAGCGGGAGATCTGAGACCCAGTACTTC.

This chain joins TRBV2 and TRBJ1-1; TRBD1 matches at 10 bases. The germline V gene has CDR1 SNHLY and CDR2 FYNNEI. Trimming cost V 4 bases and J 3 bases; bases outside gene matches: 2. This CDR3 has 14 residues. In DNA form, the CDR3 reads TGTGCCAGCAGTGGAGGGACAGGGGACACTGAAGCTTTCTTT. Encoded protein: CASSGGTGDTEAFF.

The gene calls are TRBV20-1 and TRBJ2-7; D gene uncertain. Looked up from germline, CDR1 is DFQATT and CDR2 is SNEGSKA (reference sequence). The CDR3 contains 15 residues. V was pared by 0 bases and J by 2 bases, with 14 bases between. CDR3 DNA sequence: TGCAGTGCTAGAGATATGGGCCCGTCGACCTACGAGCAGTACGTC. Translated, it gives CSARDMGPSTYEQYV.

This clonotype was observed a handful of times. The chain carries TRBV6-5 and TRBJ2-2; no clear D. In germline, CDR1 is MNHEY, CDR2 SVGAGI. This CDR3 has 14 residues. V lost 2 bases, J lost 6 bases, and 10 bases lay in between. The CDR3 DNA reads as TGTGCCAGCAGTTACCGGACCACTTCCGGGGAGCTGTTTTTT. This encodes CASSYRTTSGELFF.

This clonotype was recorded at least ten times. This rearrangement joins TRBV12-3 or TRBV12-4 to TRBJ2-2; D unresolved. Deletions cut 5 bases from V and 6 bases from J, with 10 bases between. The CDR3 is 13 amino acids. The CDR3 region is CASSRTVPGELFF. In nucleotides, the CDR3 is TGTGCCAGCAGTCGGACCGTGCCCGGGGAGCTGTTTTTT.

Here the CDR3 DNA reads TGTGCCAGCAGCTTGGTCGACAGGGCGGGTGAGCAGTTCTTC. Protein sequence: CASSLVDRAGEQFF. This sequence joins TRBV5-6 and TRBJ2-1, with 7 positions matching TRBD1. Germline loops: CDR1 SGHDT, CDR2 YYEEEE. The ends lost 0 bases at V and 9 bases at J; junction bases unmatched: 6. The CDR3 is 14 amino acids.

The J gene is TRBJ2-3, the V gene TRBV4-1; D is unresolved. V lost 4 bases and J lost 0, with 14 bases in between. Germline CDR1 and CDR2: MGHRA and YSYEKL. The CDR3 loop spans 16 amino acids. The CDR3 spells CASSRLPPGSTDTQYF. CDR3 coding DNA: TGCGCCAGCAGCCGACTCCCCCCCGGGAGCACAGATACGCAGTATTTT.

This clonotype was seen a few times. CDR3 region: CASSLRRRDIQYF. CDR3 nucleotide sequence: TGTGCCAGCAGTTTAAGGCGGAGAGACATTCAGTACTTC. The chain links TRBV28 to TRBJ2-4; D remains ambiguous. The CDR3 spans 13 residues. Deletions cut 2 bases from V and 8 bases from J, with 10 bases between. Germline V gene lookup returns CDR1 MDHEN and CDR2 SYDVKM.

As DNA, the CDR3 is TGTGCCATCGGCAGGGGGAATGAGCAGTTCTTC. The encoded protein is CAIGRGNEQFF. The rearrangement links TRBV10-3 to TRBJ2-1, with 7 bases lining up with TRBD1. Germline V CDR1 and CDR2: ENHRY, SYGVKD. V trimming: 8 bases; J trimming: 7 bases; junction bases outside the gene matches: 2. The CDR3 is 11 residues long.

The CDR3 DNA reads TGTGCCAGCAGCCCGGACAGGAGACCAGGGTACAATGAGCAGTTCTTC. Translation: CASSPDRRPGYNEQFF. J is TRBJ2-1 and V is TRBV7-9, with 7 bases aligning to TRBD1. Germline lookup yields CDR1 SEHNR and CDR2 FQNEAQ (reference sequence). Trimming cost V 5 bases and J 4 bases; bases outside gene matches: 11. The CDR3 sequence is 16 residues long.

The J gene is TRBJ2-1, the V gene TRBV5-1; 7 positions match TRBD1. The CDR3 runs to 18 residues. The J segment lost 0 bases and the V segment lost 4 bases, leaving 13 bases of the junction unmatched. The germline V gene encodes CDR1 SGHRS and CDR2 YFSETQ. CDR3 in amino acids: CASSPWTGMPSSYNEQFF. CDR3 nucleotides: TGCGCCAGCAGCCCCTGGACAGGTATGCCGAGCTCCTACAATGAGCAGTTCTTC.